This record concerns one T cell receptor beta chain sequence. The sample originates from a study of blood T cell repertoires in COVID-19. Overall study: Nucleic acid was either cDNA or gDNA, and it came from T cells, B-cell-depleted T cells, or PBMCs.

This CDR3 is 15 amino acids long. CDR1 is SNHLY, CDR2 FYNNEI, per germline. With 8 bases clipped from V and 3 bases from J, the junction kept 12 bases outside the gene matches. Participants spanned ages about 18 to 100 years and resided in 20 to 30 US areas. Which cohort a participant joined came from the clinical history participants gave. Original handling: It was from reference gene primer amplification that nucleated cell counts were estimated. Sequenced by immunoSEQ multiplex PCR; TCRdb stores in-frame clones only, minus some. V and J calls and clone size are copied from that table; D and trimming were computed from the DNA. The sample holds 250,000 to 300,000 clones, roughly 93% seen once.

Sequenced sample: PBMCs or T cells enriched from blood (not recorded which). The receptor was derived from a woman between 40 and 55 years old with acute COVID-19. The genes are TRBV2 and TRBJ1-2; 7 bases map to TRBD1. The CDR3 sequence is CASCPKAQGDYGYTF. Written as DNA, the CDR3 is TGTGCCAGCTGCCCTAAGGCGCAGGGGGACTATGGCTACACCTTC.